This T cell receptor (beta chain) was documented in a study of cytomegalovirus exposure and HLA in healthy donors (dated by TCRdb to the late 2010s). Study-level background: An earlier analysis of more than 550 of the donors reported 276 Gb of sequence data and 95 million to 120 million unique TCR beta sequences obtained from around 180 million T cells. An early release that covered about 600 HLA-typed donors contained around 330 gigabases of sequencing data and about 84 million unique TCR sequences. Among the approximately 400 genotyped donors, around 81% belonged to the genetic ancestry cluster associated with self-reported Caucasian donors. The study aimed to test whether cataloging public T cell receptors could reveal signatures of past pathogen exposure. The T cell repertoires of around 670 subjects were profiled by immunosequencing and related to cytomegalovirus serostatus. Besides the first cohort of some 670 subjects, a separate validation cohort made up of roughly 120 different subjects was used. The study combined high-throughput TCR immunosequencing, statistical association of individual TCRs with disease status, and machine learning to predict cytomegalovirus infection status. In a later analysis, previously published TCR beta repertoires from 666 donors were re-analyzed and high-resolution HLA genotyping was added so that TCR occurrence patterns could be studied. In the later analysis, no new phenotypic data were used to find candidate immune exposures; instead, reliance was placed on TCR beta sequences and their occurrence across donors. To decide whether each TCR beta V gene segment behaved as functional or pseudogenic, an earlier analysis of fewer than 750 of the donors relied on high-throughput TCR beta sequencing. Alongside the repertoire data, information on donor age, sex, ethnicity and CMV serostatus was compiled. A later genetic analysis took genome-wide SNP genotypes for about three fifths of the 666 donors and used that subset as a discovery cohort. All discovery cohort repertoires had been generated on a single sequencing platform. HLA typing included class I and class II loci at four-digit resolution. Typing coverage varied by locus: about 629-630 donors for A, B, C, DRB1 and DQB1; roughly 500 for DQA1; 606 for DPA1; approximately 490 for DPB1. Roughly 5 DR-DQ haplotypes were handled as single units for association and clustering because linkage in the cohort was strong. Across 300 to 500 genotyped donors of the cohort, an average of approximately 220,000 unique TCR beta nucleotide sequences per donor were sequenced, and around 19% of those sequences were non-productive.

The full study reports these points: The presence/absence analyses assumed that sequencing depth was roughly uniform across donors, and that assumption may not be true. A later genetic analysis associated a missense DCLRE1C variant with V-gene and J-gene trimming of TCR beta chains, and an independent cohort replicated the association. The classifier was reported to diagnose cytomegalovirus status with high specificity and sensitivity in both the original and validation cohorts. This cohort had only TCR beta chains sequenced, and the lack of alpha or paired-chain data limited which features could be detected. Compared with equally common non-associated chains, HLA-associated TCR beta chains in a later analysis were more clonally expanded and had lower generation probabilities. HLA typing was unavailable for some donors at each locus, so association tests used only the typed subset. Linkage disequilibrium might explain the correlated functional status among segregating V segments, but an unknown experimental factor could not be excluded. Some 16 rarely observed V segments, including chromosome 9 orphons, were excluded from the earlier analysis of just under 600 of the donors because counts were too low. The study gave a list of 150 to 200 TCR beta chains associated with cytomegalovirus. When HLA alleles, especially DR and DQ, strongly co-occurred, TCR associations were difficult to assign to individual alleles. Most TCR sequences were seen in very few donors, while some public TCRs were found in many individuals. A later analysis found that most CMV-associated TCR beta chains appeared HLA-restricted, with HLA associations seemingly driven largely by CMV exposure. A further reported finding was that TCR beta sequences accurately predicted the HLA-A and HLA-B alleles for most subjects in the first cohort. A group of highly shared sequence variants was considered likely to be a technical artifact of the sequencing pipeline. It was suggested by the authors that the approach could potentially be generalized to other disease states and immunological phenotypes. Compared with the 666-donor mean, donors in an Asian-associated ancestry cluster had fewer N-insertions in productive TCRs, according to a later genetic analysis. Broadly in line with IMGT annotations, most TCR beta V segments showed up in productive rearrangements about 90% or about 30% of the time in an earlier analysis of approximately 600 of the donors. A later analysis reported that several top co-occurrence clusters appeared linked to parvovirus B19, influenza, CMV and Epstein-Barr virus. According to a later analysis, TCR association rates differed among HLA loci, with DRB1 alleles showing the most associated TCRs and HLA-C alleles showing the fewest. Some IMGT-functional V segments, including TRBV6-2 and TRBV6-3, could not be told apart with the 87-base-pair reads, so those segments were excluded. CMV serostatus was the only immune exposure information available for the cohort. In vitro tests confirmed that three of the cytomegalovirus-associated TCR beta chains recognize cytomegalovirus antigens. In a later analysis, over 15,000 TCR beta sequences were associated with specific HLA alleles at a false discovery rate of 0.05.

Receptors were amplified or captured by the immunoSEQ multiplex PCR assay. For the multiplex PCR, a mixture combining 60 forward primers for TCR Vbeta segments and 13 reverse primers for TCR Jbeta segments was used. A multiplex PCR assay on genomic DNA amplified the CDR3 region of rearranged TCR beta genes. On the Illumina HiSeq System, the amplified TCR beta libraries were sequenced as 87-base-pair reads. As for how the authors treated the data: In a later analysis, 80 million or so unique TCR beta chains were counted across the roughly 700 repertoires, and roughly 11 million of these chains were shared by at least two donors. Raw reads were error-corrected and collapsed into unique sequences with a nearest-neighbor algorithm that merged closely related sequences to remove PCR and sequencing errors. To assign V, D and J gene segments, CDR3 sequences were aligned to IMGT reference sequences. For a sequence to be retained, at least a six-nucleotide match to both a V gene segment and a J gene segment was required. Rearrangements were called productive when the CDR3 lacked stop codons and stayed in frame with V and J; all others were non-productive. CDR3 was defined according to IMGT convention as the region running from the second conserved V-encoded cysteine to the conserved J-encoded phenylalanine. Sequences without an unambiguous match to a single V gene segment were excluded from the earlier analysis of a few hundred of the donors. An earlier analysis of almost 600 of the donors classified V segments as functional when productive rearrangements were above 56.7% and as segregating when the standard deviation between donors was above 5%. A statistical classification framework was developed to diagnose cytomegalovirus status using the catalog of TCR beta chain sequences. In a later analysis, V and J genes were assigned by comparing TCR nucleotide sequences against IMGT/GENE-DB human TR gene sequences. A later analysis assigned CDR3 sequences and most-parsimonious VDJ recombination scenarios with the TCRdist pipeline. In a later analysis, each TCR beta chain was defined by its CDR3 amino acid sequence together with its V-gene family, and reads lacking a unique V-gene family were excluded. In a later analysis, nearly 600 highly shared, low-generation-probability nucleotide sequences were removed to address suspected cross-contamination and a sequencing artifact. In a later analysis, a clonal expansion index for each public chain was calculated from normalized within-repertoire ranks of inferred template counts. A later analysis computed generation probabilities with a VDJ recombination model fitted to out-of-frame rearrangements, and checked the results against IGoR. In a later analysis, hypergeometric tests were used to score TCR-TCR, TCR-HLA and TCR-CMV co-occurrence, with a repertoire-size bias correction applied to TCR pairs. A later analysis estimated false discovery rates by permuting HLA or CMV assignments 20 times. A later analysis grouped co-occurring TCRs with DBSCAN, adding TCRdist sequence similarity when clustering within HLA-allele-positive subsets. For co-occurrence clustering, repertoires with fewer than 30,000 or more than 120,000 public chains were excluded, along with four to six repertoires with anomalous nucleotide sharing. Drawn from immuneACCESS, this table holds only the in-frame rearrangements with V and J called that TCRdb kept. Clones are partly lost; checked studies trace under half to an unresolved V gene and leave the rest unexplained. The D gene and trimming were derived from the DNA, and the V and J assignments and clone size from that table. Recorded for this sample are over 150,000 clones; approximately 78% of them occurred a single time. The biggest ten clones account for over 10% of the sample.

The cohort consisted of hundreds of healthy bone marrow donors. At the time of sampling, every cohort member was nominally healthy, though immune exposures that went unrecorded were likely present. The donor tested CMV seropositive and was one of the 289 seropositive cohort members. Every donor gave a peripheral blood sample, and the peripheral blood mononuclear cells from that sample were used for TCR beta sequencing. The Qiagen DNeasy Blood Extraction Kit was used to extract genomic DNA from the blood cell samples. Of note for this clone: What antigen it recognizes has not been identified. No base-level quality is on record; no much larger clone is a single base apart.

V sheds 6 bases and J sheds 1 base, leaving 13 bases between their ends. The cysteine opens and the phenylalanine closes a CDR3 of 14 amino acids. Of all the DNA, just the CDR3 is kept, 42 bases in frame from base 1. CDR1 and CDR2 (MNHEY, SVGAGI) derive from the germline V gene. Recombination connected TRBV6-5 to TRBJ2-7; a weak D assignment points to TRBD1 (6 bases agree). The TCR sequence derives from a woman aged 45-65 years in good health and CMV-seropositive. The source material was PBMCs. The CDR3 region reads CASRETGRSYEQYF. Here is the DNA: TGTGCCAGCAGGGAAACAGGGAGATCCTACGAGCAGTACTTC.